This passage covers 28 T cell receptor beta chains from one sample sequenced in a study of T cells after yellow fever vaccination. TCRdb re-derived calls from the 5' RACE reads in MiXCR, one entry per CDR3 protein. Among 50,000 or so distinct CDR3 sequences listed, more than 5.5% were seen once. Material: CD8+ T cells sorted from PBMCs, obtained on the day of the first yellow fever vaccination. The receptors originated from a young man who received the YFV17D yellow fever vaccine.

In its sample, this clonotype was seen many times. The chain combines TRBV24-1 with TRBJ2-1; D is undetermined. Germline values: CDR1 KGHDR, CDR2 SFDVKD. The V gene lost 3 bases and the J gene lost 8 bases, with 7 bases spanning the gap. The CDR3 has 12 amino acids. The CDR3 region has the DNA TGTGCCACCAGTGATCTTAGGTATGAGCAGTTCTTC. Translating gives CATSDLRYEQFF.

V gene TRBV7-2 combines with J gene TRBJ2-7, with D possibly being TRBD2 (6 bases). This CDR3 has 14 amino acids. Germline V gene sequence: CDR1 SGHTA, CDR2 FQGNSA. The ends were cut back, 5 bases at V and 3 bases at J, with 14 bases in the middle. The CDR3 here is CASSPSIGGYEQYV. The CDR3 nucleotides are TGTGCCAGCAGCCCTTCGATCGGGGGCTACGAGCAGTACGTC.

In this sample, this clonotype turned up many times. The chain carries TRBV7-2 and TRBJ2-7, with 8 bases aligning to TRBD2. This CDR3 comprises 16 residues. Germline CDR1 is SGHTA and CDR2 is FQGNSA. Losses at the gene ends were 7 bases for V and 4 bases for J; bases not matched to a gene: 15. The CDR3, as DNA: TGTGCCAGCACCGCTTCGCGGGGGGCTAGCGGTTACGAGCAGTACTTC. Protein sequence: CASTASRGASGYEQYF.

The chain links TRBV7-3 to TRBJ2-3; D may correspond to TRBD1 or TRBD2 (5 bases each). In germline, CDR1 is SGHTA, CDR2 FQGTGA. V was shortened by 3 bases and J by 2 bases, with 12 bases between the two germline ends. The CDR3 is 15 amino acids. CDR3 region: CASSLGVTNTDTQYF. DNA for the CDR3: TGTGCCAGCAGCTTGGGGGTGACGAACACAGATACGCAGTATTTT.

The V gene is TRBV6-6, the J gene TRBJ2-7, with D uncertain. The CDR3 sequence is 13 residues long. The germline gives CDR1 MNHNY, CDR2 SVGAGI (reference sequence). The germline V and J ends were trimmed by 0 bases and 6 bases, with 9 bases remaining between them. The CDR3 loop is CASSYSKVAEQYV. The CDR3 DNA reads TGTGCCAGCAGTTACTCGAAGGTTGCCGAGCAGTACGTC.

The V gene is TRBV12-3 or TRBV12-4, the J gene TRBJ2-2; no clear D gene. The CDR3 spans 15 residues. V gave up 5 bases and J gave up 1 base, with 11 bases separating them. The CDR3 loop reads CASSHQSGNTGELFF. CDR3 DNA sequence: TGTGCCAGCAGTCACCAATCAGGGAACACCGGGGAGCTGTTTTTT.

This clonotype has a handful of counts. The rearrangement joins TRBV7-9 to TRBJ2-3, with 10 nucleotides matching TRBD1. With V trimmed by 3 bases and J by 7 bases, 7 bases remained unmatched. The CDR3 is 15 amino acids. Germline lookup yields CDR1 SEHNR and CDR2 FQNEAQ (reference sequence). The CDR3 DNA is TGTGCCAGCAGCTTTATGGGACAGGGGCAAAATACGCAGTATTTT. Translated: CASSFMGQGQNTQYF.

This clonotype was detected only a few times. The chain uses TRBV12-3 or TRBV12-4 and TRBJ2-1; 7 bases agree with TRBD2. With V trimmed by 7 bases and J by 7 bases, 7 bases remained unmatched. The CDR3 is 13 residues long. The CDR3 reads CASTSGLVNEQFF. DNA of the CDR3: TGTGCCAGCACCTCCGGACTAGTAAATGAGCAGTTCTTC.

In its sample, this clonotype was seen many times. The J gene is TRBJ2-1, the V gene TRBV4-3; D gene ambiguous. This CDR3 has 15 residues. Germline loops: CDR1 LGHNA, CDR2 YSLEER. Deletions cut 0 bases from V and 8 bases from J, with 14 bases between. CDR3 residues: CASSQDTALGDEQFF. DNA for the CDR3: TGCGCCAGCAGCCAAGATACGGCCTTAGGTGATGAGCAGTTCTTC.

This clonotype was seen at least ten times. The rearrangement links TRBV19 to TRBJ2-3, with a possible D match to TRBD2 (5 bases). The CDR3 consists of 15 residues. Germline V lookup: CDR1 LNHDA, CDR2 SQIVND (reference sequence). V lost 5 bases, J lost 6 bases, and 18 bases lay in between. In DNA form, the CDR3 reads TGTGCCAGTAGTCGGCTAGCCGACTCGCGGGATACGCAGTATTTT. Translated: CASSRLADSRDTQYF.

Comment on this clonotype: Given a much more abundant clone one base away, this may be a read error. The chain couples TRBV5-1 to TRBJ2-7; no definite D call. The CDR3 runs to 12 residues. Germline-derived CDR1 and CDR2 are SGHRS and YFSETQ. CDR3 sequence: CANSPTAYEQYF. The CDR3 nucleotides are TGCGCCAACAGCCCCACGGCGTACGAGCAGTACTTC.

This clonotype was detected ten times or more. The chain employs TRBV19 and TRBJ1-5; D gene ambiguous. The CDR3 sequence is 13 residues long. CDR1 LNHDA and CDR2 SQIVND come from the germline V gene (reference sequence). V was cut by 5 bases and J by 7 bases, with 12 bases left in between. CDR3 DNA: TGTGCCAGTAGTGCGGCGGCCACCCAGCCCCAGCATTTT. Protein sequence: CASSAAATQPQHF. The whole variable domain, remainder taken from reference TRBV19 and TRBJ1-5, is DGGITQSPKYLFRKEGQNVTLSCEQNLNHDAMYWYRQDPGQGLRLIYYSQIVNDFQKGDIAEGYSVSREKKESFPLTVTSAQKNPTAFYLCASSAAATQPQHFGDGTRLSIL.

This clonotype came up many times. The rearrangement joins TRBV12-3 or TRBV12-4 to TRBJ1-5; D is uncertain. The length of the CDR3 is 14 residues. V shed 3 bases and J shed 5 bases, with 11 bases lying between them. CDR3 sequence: CASSFWGGDQPQHF. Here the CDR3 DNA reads TGTGCCAGCAGTTTTTGGGGAGGCGATCAGCCCCAGCATTTT.

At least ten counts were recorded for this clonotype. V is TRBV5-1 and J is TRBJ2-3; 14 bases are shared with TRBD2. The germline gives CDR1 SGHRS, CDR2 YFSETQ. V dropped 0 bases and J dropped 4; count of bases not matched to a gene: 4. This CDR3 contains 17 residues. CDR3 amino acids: CASSLEGTSGGADTQYF. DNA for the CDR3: TGCGCCAGCAGCTTGGAGGGGACTAGCGGGGGCGCAGATACGCAGTATTTT.

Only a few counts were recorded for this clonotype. This CDR3 is CASSLEERTARNTGELFF. The DNA for the CDR3 is TGTGCCAGCAGCTTAGAGGAACGGACAGCCCGGAACACCGGGGAGCTGTTTTTT. This chain joins TRBV7-6 and TRBJ2-2; perhaps TRBD1 as D (6 bases). Trimming took off 1 base at V and 1 base at J, with 16 bases between the two ends. From germline, CDR1 is SGHVS and CDR2 FNYEAQ. The CDR3 contains 18 residues.

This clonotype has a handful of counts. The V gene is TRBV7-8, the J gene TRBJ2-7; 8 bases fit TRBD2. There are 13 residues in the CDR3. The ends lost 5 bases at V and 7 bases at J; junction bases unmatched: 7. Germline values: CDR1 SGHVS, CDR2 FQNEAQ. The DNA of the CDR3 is TGTGCCAGCAGCCACGCGGGGGGAAGGGAGCAGTACGTC. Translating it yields CASSHAGGREQYV.

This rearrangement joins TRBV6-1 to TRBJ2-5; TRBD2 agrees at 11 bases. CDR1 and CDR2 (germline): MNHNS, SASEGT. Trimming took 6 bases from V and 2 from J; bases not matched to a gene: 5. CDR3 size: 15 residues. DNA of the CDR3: TGTGCCAGCAGCTCCGGGACTAGCGGACAAGAGACCCAGTACTTC. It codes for CASSSGTSGQETQYF.

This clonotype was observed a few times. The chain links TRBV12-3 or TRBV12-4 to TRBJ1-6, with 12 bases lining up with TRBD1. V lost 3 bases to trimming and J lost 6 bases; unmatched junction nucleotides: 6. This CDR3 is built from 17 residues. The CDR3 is CASSFWGQGALNSPLHF. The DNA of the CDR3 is TGTGCCAGCAGTTTTTGGGGACAGGGGGCCCTTAATTCACCCCTCCACTTT.

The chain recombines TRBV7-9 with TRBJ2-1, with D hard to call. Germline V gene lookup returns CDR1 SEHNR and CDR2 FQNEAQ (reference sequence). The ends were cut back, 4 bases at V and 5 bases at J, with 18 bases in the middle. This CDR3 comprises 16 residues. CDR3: CASSSRQDPWDNEQFF. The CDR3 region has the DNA TGTGCCAGCAGCTCCCGGCAGGACCCCTGGGACAATGAGCAGTTCTTC. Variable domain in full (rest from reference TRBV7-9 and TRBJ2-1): DTGVSQNPRHKITKRGQNVTFRCDPISEHNRLYWYRQTLGQGPEFLTYFQNEAQLEKSRLLSDRFSAERPKGSFSTLEIQRTEQGDSAMYLCASSSRQDPWDNEQFFGPGTRLTVL.

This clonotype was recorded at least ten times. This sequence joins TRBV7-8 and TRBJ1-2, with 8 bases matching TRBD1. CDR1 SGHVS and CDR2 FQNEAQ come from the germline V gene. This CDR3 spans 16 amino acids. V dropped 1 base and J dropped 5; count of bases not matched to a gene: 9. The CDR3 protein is CASSLDRTGSWYGYTF. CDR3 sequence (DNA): TGTGCCAGCAGCTTAGATCGGACAGGGAGTTGGTATGGCTACACCTTC.

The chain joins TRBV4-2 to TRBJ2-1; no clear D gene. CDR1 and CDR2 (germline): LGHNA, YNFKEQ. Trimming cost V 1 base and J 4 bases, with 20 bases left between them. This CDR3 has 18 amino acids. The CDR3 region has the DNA TGTGCCAGCAGCCAAGTGTGGGCAGCGCCTGACCTTTACAATGAGCAGTTCTTC. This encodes CASSQVWAAPDLYNEQFF.

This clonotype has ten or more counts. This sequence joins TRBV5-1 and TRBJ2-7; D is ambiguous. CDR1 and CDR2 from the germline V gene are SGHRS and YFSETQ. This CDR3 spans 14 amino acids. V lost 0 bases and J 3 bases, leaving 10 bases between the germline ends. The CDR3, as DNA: TGCGCCAGCAGCTTGGGACAAGGAAGCTACGAGCAGTACTTC. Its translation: CASSLGQGSYEQYF. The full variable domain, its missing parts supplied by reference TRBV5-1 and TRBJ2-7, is KAGVTQTPRYLIKTRGQQVTLSCSPISGHRSVSWYQQTPGQGLQFLFEYFSETQRNKGNFPGRFSGRQFSNSRSEMNVSTLELGDSALYLCASSLGQGSYEQYFGPGTRLTVT.

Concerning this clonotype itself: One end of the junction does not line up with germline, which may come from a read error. The CDR3 is CASARDRSTDKQYF. The CDR3 DNA follows: TGTGCCAGCGCCCGGGACCGCAGCACAGATAAGCAGTATTTT. The chain has TRBV6-2 or TRBV6-3 and TRBJ2-3, with D perhaps assigned TRBD1 or TRBD2 (5 bases each). The V gene's germline CDR1 is MNHEY and CDR2 SVGEGT. The CDR3 runs to 14 residues.

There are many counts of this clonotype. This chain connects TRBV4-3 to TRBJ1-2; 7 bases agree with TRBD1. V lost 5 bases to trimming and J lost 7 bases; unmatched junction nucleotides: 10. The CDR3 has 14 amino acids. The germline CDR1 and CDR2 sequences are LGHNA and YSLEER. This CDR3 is CASSKTSAGGGYTF. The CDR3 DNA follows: TGCGCCAGCAGCAAAACATCGGCAGGGGGTGGCTACACCTTC.

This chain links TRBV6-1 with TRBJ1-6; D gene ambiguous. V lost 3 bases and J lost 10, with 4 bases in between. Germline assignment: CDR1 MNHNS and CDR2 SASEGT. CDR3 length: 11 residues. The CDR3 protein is CASSDPSPLHF. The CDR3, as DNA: TGTGCCAGCAGTGACCCGTCACCCCTCCACTTT.

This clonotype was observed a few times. The CDR3 region is CASSPRSLDTQYF. CDR3 DNA: TGTGCCAGCAGCCCCAGGAGTCTGGATACGCAGTATTTT. V is TRBV5-6 and J is TRBJ2-3; D gene ambiguous. The CDR3 totals 13 residues. Germline CDR1 reads SGHDT; CDR2 reads YYEEEE. V gave up 4 bases and J gave up 6 bases, with 12 bases separating them.

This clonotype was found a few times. The DNA of the CDR3 is TGCGCCAGCAGCCAAGATAGACAGTCCTACTACGAGCAGTACTTC. As protein: CASSQDRQSYYEQYF. The rearrangement links TRBV4-3 to TRBJ2-7; maybe TRBD1 (5 bases). This CDR3 comprises 15 residues. Germline V lookup: CDR1 LGHNA, CDR2 YSLEER. V was pared by 0 bases and J by 3 bases, with 12 bases between.

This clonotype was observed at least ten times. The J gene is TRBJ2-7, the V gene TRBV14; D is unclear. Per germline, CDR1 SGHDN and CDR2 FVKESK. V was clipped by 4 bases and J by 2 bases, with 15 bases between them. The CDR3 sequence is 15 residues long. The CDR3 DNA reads TGTGCCAGCAGCCCCTGGCAACCCACTGCCTACGAGCAGTACTTC. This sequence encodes CASSPWQPTAYEQYF.